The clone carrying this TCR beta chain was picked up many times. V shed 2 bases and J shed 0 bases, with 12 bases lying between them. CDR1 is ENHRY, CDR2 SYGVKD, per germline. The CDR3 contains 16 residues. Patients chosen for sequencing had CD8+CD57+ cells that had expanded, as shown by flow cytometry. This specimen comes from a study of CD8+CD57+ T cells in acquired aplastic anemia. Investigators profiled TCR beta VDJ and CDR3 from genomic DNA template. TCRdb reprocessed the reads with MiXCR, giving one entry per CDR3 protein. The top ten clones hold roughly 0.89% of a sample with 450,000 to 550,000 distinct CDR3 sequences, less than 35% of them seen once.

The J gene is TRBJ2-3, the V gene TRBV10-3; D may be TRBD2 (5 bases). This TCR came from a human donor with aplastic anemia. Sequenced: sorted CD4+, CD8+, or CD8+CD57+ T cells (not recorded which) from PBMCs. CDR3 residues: CAISERWELSTDTQYF. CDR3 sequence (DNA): TGTGCCATCAGTGAGAGGTGGGAGCTAAGCACAGATACGCAGTATTTT.